These T cell receptor beta chains were read from a single sample in a study of Graves' ophthalmopathy and Graves' hyperthyroidism. TCRdb fed the multiplex PCR reads into MiXCR, producing one record per CDR3 protein. The sample records 450,000 to 600,000 distinct CDR3 sequences, under 40% being singletons. What was sequenced was peripheral blood or thyroid tissue (not recorded which). These receptors were taken from an adult man with Graves' hyperthyroidism. Both conserved end residues are part of each CDR3. D genes are given only for firm matches. The size field is filled for only some rows; it gives once, few, many or a size class.

CDR3 DNA | CDR3 protein | J gene | D gene | V gene | clone size
TGTGCCAGCAGCAGGGGCCCCGGGGGGGACTATGGCTACACCTTC | CASSRGPGGDYGYTF | TRBJ1-2 | . | TRBV7-2 | many
TGTGCCAGCAGCTTACTCGCGGGAGGGGAGCTGTTTTTT | CASSLLAGGELFF | TRBJ2-2 | . | TRBV7-2 | .
TGTGCCAGCAGCCACTCGGACAGGGGGCGGACCCAGTACTTC | CASSHSDRGRTQYF | TRBJ2-5 | TRBD1 | TRBV7-8 | many
TGTGCCAGCAGCTTAACGGGACTCTACCAAGAGACCCAGTACTTC | CASSLTGLYQETQYF | TRBJ2-5 | . | TRBV7-3 | .
TGTGCCAGCAGGCAGACAGGGCCAACTAATGAAAAACTGTTTTTT | CASRQTGPTNEKLFF | TRBJ1-4 | TRBD1 | TRBV25-1 | many
TGTGCCAGCAGCTTATCGCGCGGGGGGACGTATCCCTATGGCTACACCTTC | CASSLSRGGTYPYGYTF | TRBJ1-2 | . | TRBV7-9 | many
TGTGCCAGCACCTCCGCCGGGGGGTACTACAATGAGCAGTTCTTC | CASTSAGGYYNEQFF | TRBJ2-1 | TRBD2 | TRBV11-2 | few
TGTGCCAGCAGCTTTTTCAGGGGCATGGGTTCAGATACGCAGTATTTT | CASSFFRGMGSDTQYF | TRBJ2-3 | . | TRBV11-1 | .
TGTGCCAGCAGTTTATACGAAATTGGGGGCGCCGGGGAGCTGTTTTTT | CASSLYEIGGAGELFF | TRBJ2-2 | . | TRBV27 | few
TGTGCCAGCAGTTTATCTGGACCGAAGACCCAGTACTTC | CASSLSGPKTQYF | TRBJ2-5 | . | TRBV12-3/TRBV12-4 | many
TGCAGTGCTAGCTCAGAAAACCAAGAGACCCAGTACTTC | CSASSENQETQYF | TRBJ2-5 | . | TRBV20-1 | .
TGTGCCAGCAGTTCCACGGACCCGTGGAGAGGCTACACCTTC | CASSSTDPWRGYTF | TRBJ1-2 | . | TRBV6-2/TRBV6-3 | few
TGTGCCAGCAGGACCAATGAAAAACTGTTTTTT | CASRTNEKLFF | TRBJ1-4 | . | TRBV2 | few
TGTGCCAGCAGCTTATCGGCAGCGTACGAGCAGTACTTC | CASSLSAAYEQYF | TRBJ2-7 | . | TRBV7-2 | few
TGCGCCAGCAGCTTGGGGACAGGGGGCGGTCAGACCCAGTACTTC | CASSLGTGGGQTQYF | TRBJ2-5 | TRBD1 | TRBV5-1 | .
TGTGCCAGCAGTTTCGGCGGGAGCTCCTACAATGAGCAGTTCTTC | CASSFGGSSYNEQFF | TRBJ2-1 | TRBD2 | TRBV10-3 | .
TGCAGTGCTGACCCTCAGGCCCCAGGGGGTCAAGAGACCCAGTACTTC | CSADPQAPGGQETQYF | TRBJ2-5 | TRBD1 | TRBV20-1 | many
TGTGCCAGCAGCACACTACAGGGCTACGAGCAGTACTTC | CASSTLQGYEQYF | TRBJ2-7 | . | TRBV7-2 | .
TGTGCCAGCAGCTTGCCTAGCGCAAATCAAGAGACCCAGTACTTC | CASSLPSANQETQYF | TRBJ2-5 | . | TRBV5-8 | many
TGTGCCAGCACCCTAGGGACAGTTCATGCCTACGAGCAGTACTTC | CASTLGTVHAYEQYF | TRBJ2-7 | TRBD1 | TRBV12-3/TRBV12-4 | .
TGTGCCAGCAGCTTGGTCGGGGTTCGGACTGAAGCTTTCTTT | CASSLVGVRTEAFF | TRBJ1-1 | . | TRBV5-4 | many
TGTGCCAGTAGTATGCCATCGCTTAACACTGAAGCTTTCTTT | CASSMPSLNTEAFF | TRBJ1-1 | . | TRBV19 | .
TGCAGTGCTAGTCAGTCTGGAAACACCATATATTTT | CSASQSGNTIYF | TRBJ1-3 | . | TRBV20-1 | many
TGCAGTGCTAGAGGCCCCGGCAGGGGCGGTAATAGCAATCAGCCCCAGCATTTT | CSARGPGRGGNSNQPQHF | TRBJ1-5 | . | TRBV20-1 | few
TGTGCCAGCAGCTTGGATCCAGGGAGATTTACTGAAGCTTTCTTT | CASSLDPGRFTEAFF | TRBJ1-1 | . | TRBV5-8 | many
TGCAGCGTTGTTGAGACGGCCAACTATGGCTACACCTTC | CSVVETANYGYTF | TRBJ1-2 | . | TRBV29-1 | many
TGTGCCAGCAGCTTAGCGGGAGGAATAGATACGCAGTATTTT | CASSLAGGIDTQYF | TRBJ2-3 | . | TRBV7-2 | .
TGTGCCAGCAGCAGAGCGGCAGGGTGGAATCAGCCCCAGCATTTT | CASSRAAGWNQPQHF | TRBJ1-5 | . | TRBV7-6 | .
TGTGCCAGCAGACTAACAGGGTCTGGGGCCAACGTCCTGACTTTC | CASRLTGSGANVLTF | TRBJ2-6 | . | TRBV12-3/TRBV12-4 | many
TGTGCCAGCAGCCCGATTCGGGCTAGCGGTCCCTACGAGCAGTACTTC | CASSPIRASGPYEQYF | TRBJ2-7 | TRBD2 | TRBV7-2 | many
TGTGCCAGCAGGACCGAGGTGGCGATCACTGAAGCTTTCTTT | CASRTEVAITEAFF | TRBJ1-1 | . | TRBV6-5 | many
TGTGCCAGCAGCTTAGGCGGGGGGGGCCTTAGCTCCTACGAGCAGTACTTC | CASSLGGGGLSSYEQYF | TRBJ2-7 | TRBD2 | TRBV13 | few
TGTGCCAGCAGCCCTAATAGGGTCAATCAGCCCCAGCATTTT | CASSPNRVNQPQHF | TRBJ1-5 | . | TRBV7-3 | .
TGCGCCAGCAGCCCAGGGGGGCAAGTTTCCATGAACACTGAAGCTTTCTTT | CASSPGGQVSMNTEAFF | TRBJ1-1 | TRBD1 | TRBV4-1 | .
TGTGCCAGTAGTTCCCAGGGGAATAGCAATCAGCCCCAGCATTTT | CASSSQGNSNQPQHF | TRBJ1-5 | . | TRBV19 | many
TGTGCCAGTAGTGAATCGTATGGGACCCAGTACTTC | CASSESYGTQYF | TRBJ2-5 | . | TRBV19 | many
TGTGCCAGTCGTAAGGCAGGGTCTAAATATGGAGGCTACACCTTC | CASRKAGSKYGGYTF | TRBJ1-2 | . | TRBV19 | .
TGTGCCACCAGCCTGAGAGAGACCCAGTACTTC | CATSLRETQYF | TRBJ2-5 | . | TRBV24-1 | many
TGCAGTGCTAGGATAACTAGCGGGTACAATGAGCAGTACTTC | CSARITSGYNEQYF | TRBJ2-7 | TRBD2 | TRBV20-1 | once
TGTGCCAGCTCACTCAAGAACACCGGGGAGCTGTTTTTT | CASSLKNTGELFF | TRBJ2-2 | . | TRBV18 | .
TGTGCCAGCAGCGTGGGGGACAGGGGGTACAATGAGCAGTTCTTC | CASSVGDRGYNEQFF | TRBJ2-1 | TRBD1 | TRBV9 | .
TGTGCCAGCAAAGGGGACAGGGGCCACTCCTATAATTCACCCCTCCACTTT | CASKGDRGHSYNSPLHF | TRBJ1-6 | TRBD1 | TRBV2 | many
TGTGCCAGCAGCCGGCCGGGACAGGGGGCCGGAAACACCATATATTTT | CASSRPGQGAGNTIYF | TRBJ1-3 | TRBD1 | TRBV7-9 | .
TGCAGTGCTAGGGATGGGGACAGGGACTATGGCTACACCTTC | CSARDGDRDYGYTF | TRBJ1-2 | TRBD1 | TRBV20-1 | .
TGTGCCAGCAGCTTGGCGGACGGGTCCGGGACAGGAGATGAAAAACTGTTTTTT | CASSLADGSGTGDEKLFF | TRBJ1-4 | TRBD1 | TRBV5-5 | .
TGTGCCAGCAGCGTAGATTATGGTAAAGGCTACACCTTC | CASSVDYGKGYTF | TRBJ1-2 | . | TRBV9 | .
TGCAGTGTGGTAACTGGGGGTTCCAAAAACATTCAGTACTTC | CSVVTGGSKNIQYF | TRBJ2-4 | . | TRBV20-1 | .
TGTGCTAGCAGCTTGGGGCAACACAATGAGCAGTTCTTC | CASSLGQHNEQFF | TRBJ2-1 | . | TRBV7-7 | .
TGTGCCACCAGCATGCAGGGGGGCAATCAGCCCCAGCATTTT | CATSMQGGNQPQHF | TRBJ1-5 | TRBD1 | TRBV15 | many
TGTGCCAGCAGCGTAGGGACAGGGGTGTTCGGAGGCGGCTACACCTTC | CASSVGTGVFGGGYTF | TRBJ1-2 | TRBD1 | TRBV9 | .
TGTGCCAGCAGTCGAAGACGCCGCGGGAACACCGGGGGGCTGTTTTTT | CASSRRRRGNTGGLFF | TRBJ2-2 | . | TRBV12-3/TRBV12-4 | .
TGTGCCAGTAGTATAGATACGGAGGGAAGTGGCTACACCTTC | CASSIDTEGSGYTF | TRBJ1-2 | . | TRBV19 | many
TGTGCTACCCAACACCGCCTTACCTACGAGCAGTACTTC | CATQHRLTYEQYF | TRBJ2-7 | . | TRBV10-3 | .
TGTGCCAGCTCAGCGACAGCAGGGGAAGCTTTCTTT | CASSATAGEAFF | TRBJ1-1 | . | TRBV18 | .
TGTGCCAGCAGTTATAGCGGAAGGAACACCGGGGAACTGTTTTTT | CASSYSGRNTGELFF | TRBJ2-2 | . | TRBV12-3/TRBV12-4 | .
TGTGCCAGCAGCCCGCAATTTGGGACAGGGGGCGAGTTCGACTATGGCTACACCTTC | CASSPQFGTGGEFDYGYTF | TRBJ1-2 | TRBD1 | TRBV3-1 | .
TGTGCCAGCAGCTTGCCAGGGGAGAACACTGAAGCTTTCTTT | CASSLPGENTEAFF | TRBJ1-1 | . | TRBV5-8 | few
TGTGCCACCAGTAATACAGGGGCCACTGAAGCTTTCTTT | CATSNTGATEAFF | TRBJ1-1 | TRBD1 | TRBV24-1 | many